This T cell receptor (beta chain) was identified in a study of T cells in tumors after PD-1 blockade. Looking at the study overall: No patient had prior checkpoint blockade, systemic immunosuppression, or radiotherapy within 4 weeks. A subset received ongoing vismodegib 150 mg daily alongside anti-PD-1 therapy. Blood samples averaged around 100,000 templates (range about 22,000-280,000) and roughly 37,000 unique clonotypes. Findings of the study overall: Blood contained about 42% of the tumor's TCR clonotypes.

Here immunoSEQ multiplex PCR was the method, and the copy in TCRdb shows in-frame clones only, minus some. The repertoire consists of more than 20,000 clones, with around four fifths occurring once and the leading ten covering approximately 24%. Germline values: CDR1 SGHDT, CDR2 YYEEEE. CDR3 length equals 16 residues. J gave up 1 base and V 0 bases, and 3 bases lay outside the gene matches. Concerning this clone itself: Its antigen is undetermined.

Sequences were derived from PBMCs, sampled before anti-PD-1 treatment. V usage is TRBV5-6 and J usage is TRBJ2-5, with TRBD2 matching 10 bases. This clonotype was sampled from a human donor with basal cell carcinoma. CDR3 sequence: CASSLAASGGQETQYF. The CDR3 bases are TGTGCCAGCAGCTTGGCCGCTAGCGGGGGCCAAGAGACCCAGTACTTC.